Sequencing of this T cell receptor (beta chain) was carried out in a study of T cells in Graves' hyperthyroidism and ophthalmopathy. At the level of the study: Before treatment of any kind, peripheral blood was taken at initial diagnosis.

Amplification of TCR beta CDR3 regions was performed using RNA transcripts as template. HTBI primers were the set used in a first-round RT-PCR of the TCR CDR3. TCRdb reprocessed the multiplex PCR reads with MiXCR, giving one entry per CDR3 protein. The repertoire consists of over 450,000 distinct CDR3 sequences, with approximately 17% occurring once and the leading ten covering 15% to 20%. Study observations and caveats: Also found in blood were most expanded thyroid clonotypes above 0.001.

This clonotype was observed at least ten times. As yet, its antigen is unknown. The CDR3 spans 17 residues. Between the trimmed V and J ends, which lost 3 bases and 4 bases, there was a span of 19 bases. The chain has TRBV12-3 or TRBV12-4 and TRBJ2-1, with D maybe TRBD2 (6 bases). The specimen sequenced was blood. This clonotype was obtained from a woman younger than 35 with Graves' ophthalmopathy. For the CDR3, the DNA is TGTGCCAGCAGTTTTCATCCCGGTAGGAGGGTATACAATGAGCAGTTCTTC. Residues: CASSFHPGRRVYNEQFF.